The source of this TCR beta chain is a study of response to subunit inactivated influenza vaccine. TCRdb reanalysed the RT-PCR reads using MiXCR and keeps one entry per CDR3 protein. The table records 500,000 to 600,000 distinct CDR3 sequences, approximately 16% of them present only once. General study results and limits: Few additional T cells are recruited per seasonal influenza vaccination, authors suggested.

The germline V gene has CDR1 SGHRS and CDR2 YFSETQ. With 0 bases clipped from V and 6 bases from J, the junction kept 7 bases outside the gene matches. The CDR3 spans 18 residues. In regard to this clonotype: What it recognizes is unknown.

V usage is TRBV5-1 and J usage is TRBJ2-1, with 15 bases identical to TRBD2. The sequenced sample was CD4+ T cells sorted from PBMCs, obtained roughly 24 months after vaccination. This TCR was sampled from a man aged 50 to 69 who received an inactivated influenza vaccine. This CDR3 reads CASSLGGTSGGPTNEQFF. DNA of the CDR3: TGCGCCAGCAGCTTGGGGGGGACTAGCGGGGGGCCCACCAATGAGCAGTTCTTC.